The sequence of this TCR beta chain was determined in a study of metastatic and nonmetastatic thyroid tumors. Turning to the study itself: Repertoires were compared across blood and tumor or nodule tissue from malignant and benign thyroid patients.

In the original processing: A classifier for distant metastasis in papillary thyroid cancer was constructed using CDR3 differences observed across clinicopathological groups. TCRdb recomputed clones from the PCR reads via MiXCR. TCRdb assigned the V and J calls; the authors' analysis was not used. This table has approximately 41,000 clones, more than 20% appearing once. This clone was picked up a small number of times. What it binds is not known. Thyroid surgery was preceded by no treatment in any patient. Findings and limits, study-wide: For both blood and tumor, malignant thyroid tumors reportedly showed significantly higher TCR beta diversity than benign nodules did.

The receptor's source is a female donor with papillary thyroid cancer or a benign thyroid nodule (not recorded which). Some clones in this sample may be carry-over from other donors' samples. The sequencing sample was made of tumor tissue.

The DNA of the CDR3 is TGCAGTGCTATTCAGACAGCCGAGACCCAGTACTTC. It translates to CSAIQTAETQYF. The chain couples TRBV20-1 to TRBJ2-5; D is perhaps TRBD1 (5 bases). CDR3 length: 12 amino acids. The ends were cut back, 4 bases at V and 5 bases at J, with 11 bases in the middle. The germline V gene encodes CDR1 DFQATT and CDR2 SNEGSKA (reference sequence).